The text below deals with one TCR beta chain. Its antigen is not identified. Use of 60 Vbeta and 13 Jbeta primers characterized the PCR. Profiling relied on immunoSEQ multiplex PCR, and the TCRdb table lists in-frame clones only, not all of them. The sample carries 180,000 or so clones, around 80% recorded once. Germline V CDR1 and CDR2: SGHVS, FNYEAQ. This CDR3 region has 16 residues. V lost 5 bases to trimming and J lost 6 bases; unmatched junction nucleotides: 15. This record belongs to a study of cytomegalovirus exposure and HLA in healthy donors. Study as a whole: From about 179 million T cells, an earlier analysis saw 117 million unique TCR beta sequences.

The study, taken as a whole, reports: Some V segments (TRBV6-2 and TRBV6-3 among them) were excluded as indistinguishable. Earlier findings revealed that most TCR beta V segments proved productive either about 87% or about 30% of the time.

This rearrangement joins TRBV7-6 to TRBJ2-7, with 8 positions matching TRBD1. Sequencing was done on a sample of PBMCs. The receptor was derived from a woman aged 30 to 39 in good health and CMV-seronegative. The CDR3: CASSIPGTGLNIEQYF. The CDR3 region has the DNA TGTGCCAGCAGCATACCCGGGACAGGTCTTAATATCGAGCAGTACTTC.